The entry below describes one TCR beta chain. Its antigen is not known. The sample originates from a study of lymphopenia after photon versus proton radiotherapy. General study results and limits: Proton therapy kept repertoires fairly stable, unlike photons, which gained effector/memory cells.

V lost 2 bases and J lost 2, with 6 bases in between. The CDR3 runs 13 residues. CDR1 KGHSH and CDR2 LQKENI come from the germline V gene. Here immunoSEQ multiplex PCR was the method, and the copy in TCRdb shows in-frame clones only, minus some. The sample has roughly 65,000 clones; approximately 91% are singletons. The rearrangement links TRBV18 to TRBJ2-5; D remains ambiguous. The sequencing here drew on peripheral blood, taken from a patient treated with photon-based radiotherapy. This clonotype originated in a woman in her seventies with pancreatic cancer. The DNA of the CDR3 is TGTGCCAGCTCACCAGTGGGACAAGAGACCCAGTACTTC. Translation: CASSPVGQETQYF.